Below, 11 T cell receptor beta chains from the same sample are listed, as sequenced in a study of PD-1 blockade in classical Hodgkin lymphoma. Time point denoted: cycle 4 day 1 (C4D1), after 6 weeks of nivolumab. All patients relapsed after autologous stem cell transplantation, and brentuximab vedotin exposure varied. Produced via immunoSEQ multiplex PCR; TCRdb's table is partial and in-frame only. This table has about 15,000 clones, around 65% appearing once. The material sequenced was peripheral blood mononuclear cells (PBMCs), taken before the fourth cycle of nivolumab. The source of these receptors is a human donor with classical Hodgkin lymphoma.

The chain employs TRBV7-9 and TRBJ2-7; the D is unclear. CDR1 SEHNR and CDR2 FQNEAQ come from the germline V gene (reference sequence). Trimming pared 5 bases from V and 4 bases from J, leaving 15 bases between. CDR3 length equals 14 residues. CDR3 loop: CASSPGRERYEQYF. The CDR3 bases are TGTGCCAGCAGCCCCGGACGTGAGAGGTACGAGCAGTACTTC.

The chain joins TRBV7-6 to TRBJ2-1; 13 bases are shared with TRBD2. Losses at the gene ends were 6 bases for V and 3 bases for J; bases not matched to a gene: 8. CDR1 is SGHVS, CDR2 FNYEAQ, per germline. The CDR3 extends over 17 amino acids. Here the CDR3 DNA reads TGTGCCAGCAGACAGGGACTAGCGGGATCGAGCTACAATGAGCAGTTCTTC. This translates into CASRQGLAGSSYNEQFF.

The chain uses TRBV27 and TRBJ1-1, with a tentative D call TRBD1 (6 bases). Germline-derived CDR1 and CDR2 are MNHEY and SMNVEV (reference sequence). The CDR3 has 15 residues. Trimming removed 5 bases from V and 0 bases from J, with 13 bases in between. The CDR3 sequence is CASSTPDSLNTEAFF. The CDR3 DNA reads TGTGCCAGCAGTACCCCGGACAGCCTGAACACTGAAGCTTTCTTT.

This clone was seen only a few times. J is TRBJ2-7 and V is TRBV6-1; weak D call: TRBD1 (8 bases). CDR1 MNHNS and CDR2 SASEGT come from the germline V gene. The CDR3 totals 14 residues. V was trimmed by 5 bases and J by 6 bases, leaving 17 bases between them. The CDR3 reads CASSLLQGGLEQYF. CDR3 coding DNA: TGTGCCAGCAGTCTACTACAGGGGGGGCTCGAGCAGTACTTC.

By share, this clone ranks as medium-sized (0.01 to 0.1%). J is TRBJ1-4 and V is TRBV11-2; D ambiguous. This CDR3 is 13 amino acids long. CDR1 SGHAT and CDR2 FQNNGV come from the germline V gene. V was cut by 4 bases and J by 8 bases, with 11 bases left in between. The CDR3 region is CASSSSSGEKLFF. The CDR3 region has the DNA TGTGCCAGCAGCTCTAGTAGTGGAGAAAAACTGTTTTTT.

V and J are TRBV5-1 and TRBJ1-1; 8 bases line up with TRBD1. The CDR3 runs to 15 residues. The J segment lost 5 bases and the V segment lost 1 base, leaving 7 bases of the junction unmatched. Germline assignment: CDR1 SGHRS and CDR2 YFSETQ. The CDR3 reads CASSLLDREGTEAFF. CDR3 DNA: TGCGCCAGCAGCTTGCTGGACAGGGAGGGGACTGAAGCTTTCTTT.

The chain uses TRBV29-1 and TRBJ2-1; TRBD2 matches 8 bases. Germline assignment: CDR1 SQVTM and CDR2 ANQGSEA. With 4 bases clipped from V and 8 bases from J, the junction kept 13 bases outside the gene matches. The CDR3 extends over 15 amino acids. The CDR3 spells CSVANGGAGGDEQFF. The CDR3, as DNA: TGCAGCGTTGCAAACGGGGGGGCCGGGGGAGATGAGCAGTTCTTC.

This clone appeared a single time. The rearrangement uses TRBV27 and TRBJ2-1, with 12 bases aligning to TRBD2. V dropped 0 bases and J dropped 0; count of bases not matched to a gene: 3. Germline lookup yields CDR1 MNHEY and CDR2 SMNVEV (reference sequence). CDR3 length: 18 residues. DNA of the CDR3: TGTGCCAGCAGTTTATCGGGGACTAGCGGGTCCTCCTACAATGAGCAGTTCTTC. This encodes CASSLSGTSGSSYNEQFF.

This chain joins TRBV11-2 and TRBJ2-7; tentative D call: TRBD2 (5 bases). The V end was cut by 1 base, the J end by 0 bases, with 10 bases between. The CDR3 runs to 15 residues. The V gene's germline CDR1 is SGHAT and CDR2 FQNNGV. CDR3 coding DNA: TGTGCCAGCAGCTTAGGAGGTACTAGCTCCTACGAGCAGTACTTC. This translates into CASSLGGTSSYEQYF. Using reference TRBV11-2 and TRBJ2-7 for the parts outside the CDR3, the full variable domain is EAGVAQSPRYKIIEKRQSVAFWCNPISGHATLYWYQQILGQGPKLLIQFQNNGVVDDSQLPKDRFSAERLKGVDSTLKIQPAKLEDSAVYLCASSLGGTSSYEQYFGPGTRLTVT.

This clone was recorded a few times. The chain has TRBV5-1 and TRBJ2-7, with D hard to call. Trimming left V 7 bases short and J 2 bases short, with 4 bases between. CDR1 and CDR2 (germline): SGHRS, YFSETQ. This CDR3 comprises 10 residues. The CDR3 DNA sequence: TGCGCCAGCCCTACCTACGAGCAGTACTTC. This encodes CASPTYEQYF.

V usage is TRBV6-1 and J usage is TRBJ2-1; 9 nucleotides align to TRBD1. This CDR3 has 14 residues. The germline V gene encodes CDR1 MNHNS and CDR2 SASEGT. Losses at the gene ends were 6 bases for V and 4 bases for J; bases not matched to a gene: 4. The CDR3 sequence is CASSTGTGYNEQFF. CDR3 DNA sequence: TGTGCCAGCAGCACCGGGACAGGGTACAATGAGCAGTTCTTC.